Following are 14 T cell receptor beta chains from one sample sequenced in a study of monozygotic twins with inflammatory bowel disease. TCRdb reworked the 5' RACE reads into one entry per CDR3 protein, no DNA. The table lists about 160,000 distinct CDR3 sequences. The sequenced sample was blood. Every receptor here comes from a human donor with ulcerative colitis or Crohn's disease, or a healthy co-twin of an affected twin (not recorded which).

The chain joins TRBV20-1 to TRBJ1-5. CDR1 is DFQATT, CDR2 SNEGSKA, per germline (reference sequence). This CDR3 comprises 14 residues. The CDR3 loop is CSAMDGNSNQPQHF.

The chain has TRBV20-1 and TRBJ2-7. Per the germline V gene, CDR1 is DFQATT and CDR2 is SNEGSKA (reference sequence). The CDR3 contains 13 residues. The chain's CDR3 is CSAPSRGLLEQYF.

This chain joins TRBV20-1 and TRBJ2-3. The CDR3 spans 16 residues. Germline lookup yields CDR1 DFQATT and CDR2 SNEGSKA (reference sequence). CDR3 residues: CSARDVIAGTTDTQYF.

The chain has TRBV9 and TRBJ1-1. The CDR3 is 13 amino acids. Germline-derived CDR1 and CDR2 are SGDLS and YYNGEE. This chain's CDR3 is CASSIGRNTEAFF. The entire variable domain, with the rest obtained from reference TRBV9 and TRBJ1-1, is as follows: DSGVTQTPKHLITATGQRVTLRCSPRSGDLSVYWYQQSLDQGLQFLIQYYNGEERAKGNILERFSAQQFPDLHSELNLSSLELGDSALYFCASSIGRNTEAFFGQGTRLTVV.

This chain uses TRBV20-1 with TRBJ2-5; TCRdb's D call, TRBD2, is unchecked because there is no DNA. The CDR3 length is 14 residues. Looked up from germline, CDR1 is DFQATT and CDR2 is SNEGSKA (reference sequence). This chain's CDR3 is CSAHRLAGGETQYF.

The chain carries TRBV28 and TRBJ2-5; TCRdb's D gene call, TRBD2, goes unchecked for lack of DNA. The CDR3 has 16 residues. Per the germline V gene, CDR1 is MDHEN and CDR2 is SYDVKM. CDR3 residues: CASSPPRSYPQETQYF. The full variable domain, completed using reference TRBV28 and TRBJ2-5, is DVKVTQSSRYLVKRTGEKVFLECVQDMDHENMFWYRQDPGLGLRLIYFSYDVKMKEKGDIPEGYSVSREKKERFSLILESASTNQTSMYLCASSPPRSYPQETQYFGPGTRLLVL.

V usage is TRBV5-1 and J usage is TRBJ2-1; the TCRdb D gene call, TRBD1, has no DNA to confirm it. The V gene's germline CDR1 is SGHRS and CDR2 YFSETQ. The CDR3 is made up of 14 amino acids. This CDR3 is CASSSTGGYNEQFF.

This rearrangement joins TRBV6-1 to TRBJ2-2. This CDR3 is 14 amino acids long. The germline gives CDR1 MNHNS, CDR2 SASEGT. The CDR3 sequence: CASSELWDSGVLFF.

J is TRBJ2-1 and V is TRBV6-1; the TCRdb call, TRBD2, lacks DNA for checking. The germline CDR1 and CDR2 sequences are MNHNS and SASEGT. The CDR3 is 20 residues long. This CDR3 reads CASSEFPPGTSGTSYNEQFF.

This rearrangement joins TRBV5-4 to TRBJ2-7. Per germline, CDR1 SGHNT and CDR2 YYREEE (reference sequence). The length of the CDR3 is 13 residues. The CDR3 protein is CASSLVGTGEQYF.

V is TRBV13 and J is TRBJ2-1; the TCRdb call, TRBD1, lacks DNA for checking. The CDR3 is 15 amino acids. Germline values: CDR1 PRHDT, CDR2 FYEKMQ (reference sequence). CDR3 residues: CASSPGTVAYNEQFF.

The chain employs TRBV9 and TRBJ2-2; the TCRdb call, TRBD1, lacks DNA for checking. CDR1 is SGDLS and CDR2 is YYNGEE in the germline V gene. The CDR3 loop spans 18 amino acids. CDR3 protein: CASSMGQGASVNTGELFF. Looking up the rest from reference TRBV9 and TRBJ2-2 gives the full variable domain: DSGVTQTPKHLITATGQRVTLRCSPRSGDLSVYWYQQSLDQGLQFLIQYYNGEERAKGNILERFSAQQFPDLHSELNLSSLELGDSALYFCASSMGQGASVNTGELFFGEGSRLTVL.

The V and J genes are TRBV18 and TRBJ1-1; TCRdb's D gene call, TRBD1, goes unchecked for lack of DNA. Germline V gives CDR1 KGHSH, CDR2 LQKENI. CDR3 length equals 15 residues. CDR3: CASSPGTGRVTEAFF.

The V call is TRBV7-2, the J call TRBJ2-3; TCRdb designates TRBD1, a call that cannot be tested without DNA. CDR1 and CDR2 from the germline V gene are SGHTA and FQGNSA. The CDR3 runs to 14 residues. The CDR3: CASSSRQGTDTQYF. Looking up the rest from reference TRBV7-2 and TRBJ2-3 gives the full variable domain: GAGVSQSPSNKVTEKGKDVELRCDPISGHTALYWYRQSLGQGLEFLIYFQGNSAPDKSGLPSDRFSAERTGGSVSTLTIQRTQQEDSAVYLCASSSRQGTDTQYFGPGTRLTVL.